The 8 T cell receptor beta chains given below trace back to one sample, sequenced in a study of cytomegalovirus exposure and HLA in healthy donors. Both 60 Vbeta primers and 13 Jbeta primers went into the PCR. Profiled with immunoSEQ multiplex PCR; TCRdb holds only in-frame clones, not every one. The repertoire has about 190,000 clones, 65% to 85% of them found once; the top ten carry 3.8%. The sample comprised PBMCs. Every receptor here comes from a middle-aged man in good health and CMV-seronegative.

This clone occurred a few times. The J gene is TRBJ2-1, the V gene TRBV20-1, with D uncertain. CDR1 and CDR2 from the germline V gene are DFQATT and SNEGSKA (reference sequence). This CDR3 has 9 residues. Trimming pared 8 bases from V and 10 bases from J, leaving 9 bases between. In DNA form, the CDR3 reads TGCAGTACAGAACGGGAGCAGTTCTTC. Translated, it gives CSTEREQFF.

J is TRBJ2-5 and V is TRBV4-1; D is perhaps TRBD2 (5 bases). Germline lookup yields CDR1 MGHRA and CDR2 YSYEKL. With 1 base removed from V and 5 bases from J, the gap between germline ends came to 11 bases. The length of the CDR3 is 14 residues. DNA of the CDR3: TGCGCCAGCAGCCAAGGCGAGACTAAGGAGACCCAGTACTTC. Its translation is CASSQGETKETQYF.

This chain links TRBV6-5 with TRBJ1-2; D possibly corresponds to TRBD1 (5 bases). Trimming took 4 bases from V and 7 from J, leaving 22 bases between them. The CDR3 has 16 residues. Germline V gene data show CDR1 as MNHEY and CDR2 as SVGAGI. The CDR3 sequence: CASSWGVMEEGSGYTF. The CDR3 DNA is TGTGCCAGCAGTTGGGGGGTAATGGAGGAGGGCAGTGGCTACACCTTC.

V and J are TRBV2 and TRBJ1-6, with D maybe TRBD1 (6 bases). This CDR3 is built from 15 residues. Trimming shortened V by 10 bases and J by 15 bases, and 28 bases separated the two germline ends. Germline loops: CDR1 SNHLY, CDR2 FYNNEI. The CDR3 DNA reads TGTGCCACCAGATCTTCACAGGGCCTCGGGGCTCACCTCCACTTT. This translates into CATRSSQGLGAHLHF.

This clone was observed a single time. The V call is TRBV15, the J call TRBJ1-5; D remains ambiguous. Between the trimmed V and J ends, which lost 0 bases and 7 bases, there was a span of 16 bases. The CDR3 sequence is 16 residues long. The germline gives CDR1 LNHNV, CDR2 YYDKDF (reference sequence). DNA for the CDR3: TGTGCCACCAGCAGAGAACCTGGGTTTGGAGGCCAGCCCCAGCATTTT. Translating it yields CATSREPGFGGQPQHF.

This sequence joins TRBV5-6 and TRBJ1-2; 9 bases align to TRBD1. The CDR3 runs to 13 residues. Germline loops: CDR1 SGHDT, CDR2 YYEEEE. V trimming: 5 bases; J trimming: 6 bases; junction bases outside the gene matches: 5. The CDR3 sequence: CASSSGTGNGYTF. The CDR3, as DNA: TGTGCCAGCAGTTCCGGGACAGGGAATGGCTACACCTTC. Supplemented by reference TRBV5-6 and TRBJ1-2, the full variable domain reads DAGVTQSPTHLIKTRGQQVTLRCSPKSGHDTVSWYQQALGQGPQFIFQYYEEEERQRGNFPDRFSGHQFPNYSSELNVNALLLGDSALYLCASSSGTGNGYTFGSGTRLTVV.

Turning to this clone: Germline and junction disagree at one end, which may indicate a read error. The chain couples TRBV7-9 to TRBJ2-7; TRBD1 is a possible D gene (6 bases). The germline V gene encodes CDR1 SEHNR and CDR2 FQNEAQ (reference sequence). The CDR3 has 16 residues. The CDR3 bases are TGTTCCAGCAGCTTTTCGCAACCTGGGGGCTATAAAGAGCAGTACTTC. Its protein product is CSSSFSQPGGYKEQYF. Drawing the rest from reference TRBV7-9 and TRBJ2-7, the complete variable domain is DTGVSQNPRHKITKRGQNVTFRCDPISEHNRLYWYRQTLGQGPEFLTYFQNEAQLEKSRLLSDRFSAERPKGSFSTLEIQRTEQGDSAMYLCSSSFSQPGGYKEQYFGPGTRLTVT.

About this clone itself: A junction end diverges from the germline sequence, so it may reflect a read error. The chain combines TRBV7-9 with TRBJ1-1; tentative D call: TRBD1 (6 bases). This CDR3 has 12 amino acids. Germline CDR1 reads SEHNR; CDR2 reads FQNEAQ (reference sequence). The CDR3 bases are TGTTCCAGCAGCCAAGGGCAGGGGACAGCTTTCTTT. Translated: CSSSQGQGTAFF.